This entry lists 32 T cell receptor beta chains sequenced from one sample in a study of vaccination and CD4 T cells after COVID-19. No antigen is known for these receptors. Cultured CD4+ T-cell DNA underwent Oncomine TCR Beta short-read sequencing. TCRdb reanalysed the PCR reads using MiXCR and keeps one entry per CDR3 protein. The table shows 15,000 or so distinct CDR3 sequences, with roughly 29% occurring only once. Treatment denoted: roughly ten-day PBMC culture with coronavirus spike peptide pools or control peptides (ViraFEST assay). The sequencing input was cultured CD4+ T cells from blood. The receptors originated from a human donor with COVID-19.

The chain recombines TRBV11-3 with TRBJ2-5, with D tentatively TRBD1 (6 bases). The CDR3 covers 14 residues. Trimming stripped 5 bases from V and 6 bases from J, with 16 bases between. In germline, CDR1 is SGHNT, CDR2 YENEEA. The CDR3 sequence is CASSTTQGVKTQYF. In nucleotides, the CDR3 is TGTGCCAGCAGCACCACACAGGGAGTAAAGACCCAGTACTTC.

This clonotype showed up just a few times. The chain carries TRBV27 and TRBJ2-5, with 13 positions matching TRBD2. The germline gives CDR1 MNHEY, CDR2 SMNVEV (reference sequence). The CDR3 is made up of 20 amino acids. With V trimmed by 0 bases and J by 5 bases, 15 bases remained unmatched. The CDR3 DNA reads TGTGCCAGCAGTTTATCGGCGGGTTTAGGACTAGCGGGGGTCGGGGAGACCCAGTACTTC. It translates to CASSLSAGLGLAGVGETQYF.

The CDR3 region is CASRRGPNYGYTF. CDR3 DNA: TGTGCCAGCAGGAGGGGCCCTAACTATGGCTACACCTTC. V is TRBV11-1 and J is TRBJ1-2, with D possibly TRBD1 on 5 matching bases. CDR3 length: 13 amino acids. Per the germline V gene, CDR1 is SGHAT and CDR2 is FQDESV (reference sequence). Trimming cost V 6 bases and J 0 bases, with 8 bases left between them.

The rearrangement joins TRBV19 to TRBJ2-5; D assignment may be TRBD1 or TRBD2 (6 bases each). The V gene lost 5 bases and the J gene lost 1 base, with 8 bases spanning the gap. Germline lookup yields CDR1 LNHDA and CDR2 SQIVND (reference sequence). The CDR3 sequence is 13 residues long. CDR3 DNA: TGTGCCAGTAGTGAGGGGGGCCAAGAGACCCAGTACTTC. Translation: CASSEGGQETQYF.

The chain carries TRBV6-5 and TRBJ2-6; 7 nucleotides agree with TRBD1. The J segment lost 3 bases and the V segment lost 2 bases, leaving 1 base of the junction unmatched. CDR3 size: 15 residues. Germline V gives CDR1 MNHEY, CDR2 SVGAGI. This CDR3 is CASSYDRVGANVLTF. CDR3 in DNA: TGTGCCAGCAGTTACGACAGGGTTGGGGCCAACGTCCTGACTTTC.

A few counts support this clonotype. The chain is built from TRBV2 and TRBJ1-5; D perhaps matches TRBD1 (6 bases). Trimming shortened V by 6 bases and J by 2 bases, and 17 bases separated the two germline ends. Germline CDR1 is SNHLY and CDR2 is FYNNEI. This CDR3 has 16 residues. This chain's CDR3 is CASSRQQGMGNQPQHF. DNA of the CDR3: TGTGCCAGCAGCCGACAACAGGGAATGGGCAATCAGCCCCAGCATTTT. Full variable domain (remainder filled in from reference TRBV2 and TRBJ1-5): EPEVTQTPSHQVTQMGQEVILRCVPISNHLYFYWYRQILGQKVEFLVSFYNNEISEKSEIFDDQFSVERPDGSNFTLKIRSTKLEDSAMYFCASSRQQGMGNQPQHFGDGTRLSIL.

This clonotype is labeled medium-sized (0.01 to 0.1%). V is TRBV20-1 and J is TRBJ1-4, with 7 positions matching TRBD1. V shed 7 bases, J shed 7 bases, and the junction held 6 bases outside the gene matches. The CDR3 extends over 12 amino acids. CDR1 is DFQATT, CDR2 SNEGSKA, per germline (reference sequence). The CDR3 sequence is CSGGQRGEKLFF. The DNA of the CDR3 is TGCAGTGGGGGACAGAGAGGTGAAAAACTGTTTTTT.

The J gene is TRBJ1-2, the V gene TRBV12-3 or TRBV12-4; D possibly corresponds to TRBD1 (6 bases). This CDR3 region has 14 residues. The V gene lost 9 bases and the J gene lost 0 bases, with 14 bases spanning the gap. CDR3 in DNA: TGTGCCAGTTCTCGGGACAATCCTAACTATGGCTACACCTTC. Translated, it gives CASSRDNPNYGYTF.

The chain employs TRBV7-2 and TRBJ2-1, with 8 bases that match TRBD2. The V gene's germline CDR1 is SGHTA and CDR2 FQGNSA. J was trimmed by 16 bases and V by 1 base; bases with no gene match: 12. The CDR3 spans 14 residues. This chain's CDR3 is CASSLVPDRGGQFF. CDR3 bases: TGTGCCAGCAGCTTAGTTCCCGATCGGGGGGGCCAATTCTTC.

The chain carries TRBV6-1 and TRBJ2-4; the match to TRBD2 covers 10 bases. The trim removed 10 bases at V and 0 bases at J, leaving 9 bases unmatched. This CDR3 has 16 amino acids. CDR1 MNHNS and CDR2 SASEGT come from the germline V gene. The chain's CDR3 is CATRASGGLAKNIQYF. In DNA, the CDR3 is TGTGCCACAAGGGCTAGCGGGGGCCTAGCCAAAAACATTCAGTACTTC.

This clonotype was seen only a few times. The V call is TRBV12-3 or TRBV12-4, the J call TRBJ1-5, with a weak D call TRBD1 (5 bases). V was cut by 7 bases and J by 3 bases, with 13 bases left in between. The CDR3 has 14 residues. Here the CDR3 reads CASTGTNHNQPQHF. CDR3 DNA: TGTGCCAGCACCGGGACGAACCACAATCAGCCCCAGCATTTT.

J is TRBJ1-1 and V is TRBV5-8, with TRBD1 matching over 7 bases. V shed 4 bases and J 0 bases; nucleotides not matched to a gene: 6. Germline V CDR1 and CDR2: SGHTS, YDEGEE. CDR3 length equals 15 residues. In nucleotides, the CDR3 is TGTGCCAGCAGCCGTATGGACAGGTTGAACACTGAAGCTTTCTTT. Translating it yields CASSRMDRLNTEAFF.

Only a few counts were recorded for this clonotype. The V call is TRBV19, the J call TRBJ1-5, with D uncertain. This CDR3 comprises 12 residues. V was trimmed by 11 bases and J by 4 bases, leaving 12 bases between them. Germline V gives CDR1 LNHDA, CDR2 SQIVND (reference sequence). CDR3 coding DNA: TGTGCCGTTACTACGGGAAATCAGCCCCAGCATTTT. Its protein product is CAVTTGNQPQHF. Filled out from reference TRBV19 and TRBJ1-5, the complete variable domain reads DGGITQSPKYLFRKEGQNVTLSCEQNLNHDAMYWYRQDPGQGLRLIYYSQIVNDFQKGDIAEGYSVSREKKESFPLTVTSAQKNPTAFYLCAVTTGNQPQHFGDGTRLSIL.

The J gene is TRBJ1-5, the V gene TRBV5-8; 12 bases line up with TRBD1. Germline CDR1 is SGHTS and CDR2 is YDEGEE. There are 15 residues in the CDR3. Unmatched junction bases numbered 3, after V lost 5 bases and J lost 3 bases. The DNA for the CDR3 is TGTGCCAGCAGGGGGACAGGGGGCACCAATCAGCCCCAGCATTTT. Protein: CASRGTGGTNQPQHF.

The sample holds a few counts of this clonotype. This chain uses TRBV7-9 with TRBJ2-3, with unresolved D. The CDR3 consists of 14 residues. Between the trimmed V and J ends, which lost 1 base and 2 bases, there was a span of 7 bases. Germline V gives CDR1 SEHNR, CDR2 FQNEAQ (reference sequence). CDR3 sequence reads: CASSLGTHTDTQYF. CDR3 bases: TGTGCCAGCAGCTTAGGGACCCACACAGATACGCAGTATTTT.

The chain is built from TRBV5-1 and TRBJ2-1, with D maybe TRBD1 (7 bases). The CDR3 totals 16 residues. CDR1 and CDR2 from the germline V gene are SGHRS and YFSETQ. Trimming cost V 5 bases and J 7 bases, with 22 bases left between them. This CDR3 is CASSKLAGGLRNEQFF. The CDR3 nucleotides read TGCGCCAGCAGTAAACTAGCAGGGGGGCTCAGGAATGAGCAGTTCTTC. The whole variable domain, filled in from reference TRBV5-1 and TRBJ2-1, reads KAGVTQTPRYLIKTRGQQVTLSCSPISGHRSVSWYQQTPGQGLQFLFEYFSETQRNKGNFPGRFSGRQFSNSRSEMNVSTLELGDSALYLCASSKLAGGLRNEQFFGPGTRLTVL.

In this sample, this clonotype turned up a few times. The rearrangement links TRBV19 to TRBJ2-2, with 9 positions matching TRBD2. The CDR3 covers 17 residues. CDR1 is LNHDA and CDR2 is SQIVND in the germline V gene (reference sequence). Unmatched junction bases numbered 7, after V lost 3 bases and J lost 2 bases. CDR3 in DNA: TGTGCCAGTAGTATTGGTGTAGCGGGGGCAAACACCGGGGAGCTGTTTTTT. It codes for CASSIGVAGANTGELFF.

The V gene is TRBV11-2, the J gene TRBJ1-6, with D unresolved. CDR3 length: 17 amino acids. Per the germline V gene, CDR1 is SGHAT and CDR2 is FQNNGV. V lost 0 bases to trimming and J lost 1 base, with 10 bases between them. CDR3 sequence: CASSLDLYSSYNSPLHF. As DNA, the CDR3 is TGTGCCAGCAGCTTAGACTTGTATAGTTCCTATAATTCACCCCTCCACTTT.

This clonotype occurred a few times. V usage is TRBV19 and J usage is TRBJ2-6; 10 nucleotides line up with TRBD2. CDR1 and CDR2 (germline): LNHDA, SQIVND (reference sequence). The CDR3 sequence is 17 residues long. J gave up 4 bases and V 5 bases, and 8 bases lay outside the gene matches. CDR3 DNA sequence: TGTGCCAGTAGTTCCAGCGGGGGGGCTTTAGGGGCCAACGTCCTGACTTTC. Protein product: CASSSSGGALGANVLTF.

Only a few counts were recorded for this clonotype. This rearrangement joins TRBV20-1 to TRBJ1-1; D uncertain. Germline V gene sequence: CDR1 DFQATT, CDR2 SNEGSKA (reference sequence). This CDR3 is 14 amino acids long. Trimming took off 6 bases at V and 3 bases at J, with 17 bases between the two ends. DNA for the CDR3: TGCAGTGCCGTCAAAGTCCTCGCTTACACTGAAGCTTTCTTT. Translating gives CSAVKVLAYTEAFF.

The genes are TRBV11-3 and TRBJ2-1; D could derive from TRBD1 or TRBD2 (7 bases each). The CDR3 spans 14 residues. The V and J ends lost 7 bases and 6 bases respectively, with 16 bases between them. Looked up from germline, CDR1 is SGHNT and CDR2 is YENEEA. For the CDR3, the DNA is TGTGCCAGCAAGTCTACAGGGGAGGGCAATGAGCAGTTCTTC. Protein sequence: CASKSTGEGNEQFF.

The table lists this clonotype with a few counts. This chain connects TRBV15 to TRBJ2-1, with D uncertain. Per the germline V gene, CDR1 is LNHNV and CDR2 is YYDKDF (reference sequence). V was clipped by 1 base and J by 7 bases, with 17 bases between them. The CDR3 spans 16 residues. Written as DNA, the CDR3 is TGTGCCACCAGCAGAGCTAGAGGATTCATGATGAATGAGCAGTTCTTC. It codes for CATSRARGFMMNEQFF.

The table lists this clonotype with a few counts. The chain couples TRBV19 to TRBJ1-2, with 7 positions matching TRBD1. V lost 7 bases to trimming and J lost 8 bases; unmatched junction nucleotides: 10. The CDR3 has 13 residues. Per germline, CDR1 LNHDA and CDR2 SQIVND (reference sequence). The CDR3 spells CASKKTGVEGYTF. Written as DNA, the CDR3 is TGTGCCAGTAAGAAAACAGGGGTGGAGGGCTACACCTTC. Filled out from reference TRBV19 and TRBJ1-2, the complete variable domain reads DGGITQSPKYLFRKEGQNVTLSCEQNLNHDAMYWYRQDPGQGLRLIYYSQIVNDFQKGDIAEGYSVSREKKESFPLTVTSAQKNPTAFYLCASKKTGVEGYTFGSGTRLTVV.

The rearrangement uses TRBV15 and TRBJ2-5; D may correspond to TRBD1 or TRBD2 (5 bases each). With 0 bases removed from V and 4 bases from J, the gap between germline ends came to 12 bases. CDR3 length: 15 residues. CDR1 and CDR2 (germline): LNHNV, YYDKDF (reference sequence). CDR3 protein: CATSRDGEGPETQYF. CDR3 bases: TGTGCCACCAGCAGAGATGGAGAGGGGCCAGAGACCCAGTACTTC. The complete variable domain, with remaining parts taken from reference TRBV15 and TRBJ2-5, reads DAMVIQNPRYQVTQFGKPVTLSCSQTLNHNVMYWYQQKSSQAPKLLFHYYDKDFNNEADTPDNFQSRRPNTSFCFLDIRSPGLGDTAMYLCATSRDGEGPETQYFGPGTRLLVL.

The chain combines TRBV27 with TRBJ2-7, with 8 nucleotides matching TRBD1. Per the germline V gene, CDR1 is MNHEY and CDR2 is SMNVEV (reference sequence). The CDR3 is 16 amino acids. With V trimmed by 4 bases and J by 0 bases, 8 bases remained unmatched. The CDR3 sequence: CASSSSSTGDSYEQYF. The DNA for the CDR3 is TGTGCCAGCAGTTCCTCGTCGACAGGGGACTCCTACGAGCAGTACTTC.

This clonotype came up a few times. The chain links TRBV20-1 to TRBJ2-1; TRBD2 matches 7 bases. Per the germline V gene, CDR1 is DFQATT and CDR2 is SNEGSKA (reference sequence). V shed 1 base and J 9 bases; nucleotides not matched to a gene: 6. The CDR3 covers 13 residues. Written as DNA, the CDR3 is TGCAGTGCTAGAGGGACTAGTTGGTTTGAGCAGTTCTTC. Encoded protein: CSARGTSWFEQFF.

This clonotype was found a few times. The chain is built from TRBV14 and TRBJ1-1; possibly TRBD1 for D (5 bases). Germline-derived CDR1 and CDR2 are SGHDN and FVKESK. V shed 1 base and J shed 5 bases, with 8 bases lying between them. The CDR3 has 13 amino acids. Here the CDR3 reads CASSQGKGTEAFF. CDR3 nucleotides: TGTGCCAGCAGCCAAGGGAAGGGGACTGAAGCTTTCTTT.

There are a few counts of this clonotype. The rearrangement joins TRBV20-1 to TRBJ1-4, with 7 bases fitting TRBD1. The V segment lost 6 bases and the J segment 8 bases; nucleotides outside the gene matches: 9. CDR3 length: 13 residues. Germline V gives CDR1 DFQATT, CDR2 SNEGSKA (reference sequence). Written as DNA, the CDR3 is TGCAGTGCCCATAAGGGGGCGGGGGAAAAACTGTTTTTT. Its translation is CSAHKGAGEKLFF.

This clonotype was seen more than once but under ten times. The V call is TRBV10-3, the J call TRBJ2-3, with D maybe TRBD2 (7 bases). Trimming removed 2 bases from V and 11 bases from J, with 17 bases in between. In germline, CDR1 is ENHRY, CDR2 SYGVKD. This CDR3 is 14 amino acids long. CDR3 amino acids: CAISEGQGREGQYF. The CDR3 region has the DNA TGTGCCATCAGTGAGGGGCAGGGGAGGGAAGGGCAGTATTTT.

The chain combines TRBV11-2 with TRBJ1-2; D unresolved. Germline loops: CDR1 SGHAT, CDR2 FQNNGV. The CDR3 consists of 14 residues. V was trimmed by 1 base and J by 8 bases, leaving 14 bases between them. CDR3 sequence (DNA): TGTGCCAGCAGCTTAGGGGCGGAAAGAGGGGGCTACACCTTC. Amino acids: CASSLGAERGGYTF.

The chain couples TRBV5-5 to TRBJ1-5; 7 bases match TRBD1. Trimming cost V 4 bases and J 0 bases; bases outside gene matches: 4. This CDR3 region has 15 residues. Germline V gives CDR1 SGHKS, CDR2 YYEKEE (reference sequence). CDR3 nucleotide sequence: TGTGCCAGCAGCGGAGCAGGGGGTAGCAATCAGCCCCAGCATTTT. Residues: CASSGAGGSNQPQHF.

This clonotype showed up just a few times. The V and J genes are TRBV12-3 or TRBV12-4 and TRBJ2-1; D uncertain. V shed 8 bases and J shed 6 bases, with 8 bases lying between them. The CDR3 is 11 residues long. The CDR3 sequence: CASSRGNEQFF. The CDR3 coding sequence is TGTGCCAGCTCTCGAGGCAATGAGCAGTTCTTC.